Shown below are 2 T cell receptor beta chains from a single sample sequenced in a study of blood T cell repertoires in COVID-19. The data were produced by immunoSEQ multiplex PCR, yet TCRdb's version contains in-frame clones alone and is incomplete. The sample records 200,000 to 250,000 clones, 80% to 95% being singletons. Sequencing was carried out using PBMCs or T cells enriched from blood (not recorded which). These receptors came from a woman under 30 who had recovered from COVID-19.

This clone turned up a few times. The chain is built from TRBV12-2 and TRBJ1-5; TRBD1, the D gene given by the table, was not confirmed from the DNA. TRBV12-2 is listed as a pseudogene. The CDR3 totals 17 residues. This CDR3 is CASRSSNPGTGDQPQHF. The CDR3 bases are TGTGCAAGTCGCTCTTCTAACCCCGGGACAGGGGATCAGCCCCAGCATTTT.

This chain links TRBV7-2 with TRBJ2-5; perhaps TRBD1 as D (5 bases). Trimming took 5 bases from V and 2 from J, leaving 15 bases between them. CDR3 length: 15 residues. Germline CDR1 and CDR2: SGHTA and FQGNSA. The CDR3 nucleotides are TGTGCCAGCAGCCCGTCACTCGACAGACAAGAGACCCAGTACTTC. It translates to CASSPSLDRQETQYF.